This TCR beta chain was sequenced in a study of blood T cell repertoires in COVID-19. The data were produced by immunoSEQ multiplex PCR, yet TCRdb's version contains in-frame clones alone and is incomplete. The sample records approximately 60,000 clones, approximately 80% being singletons. Germline V gives CDR1 SNHLY, CDR2 FYNNEI. The CDR3 covers 14 residues. V dropped 6 bases and J dropped 10 bases, with 19 bases sitting between them. This clone was seen just once. This receptor was taken from a woman aged 80 or over with active or convalescent COVID-19. The sequenced sample consisted of peripheral blood. This chain joins TRBV2 and TRBJ2-1; TRBD2 is a possible D gene (6 bases). This chain's CDR3 is CASRVQLASREQFF. In DNA, the CDR3 is TGTGCCAGCAGAGTACAACTAGCTTCACGGGAGCAGTTCTTC.